Following are 27 T cell receptor beta chains from one sample sequenced in a study of radiotherapy plus CTLA-4 blockade in lung cancer. Data came from immunoSEQ multiplex PCR; TCRdb stores just in-frame clones and leaves some out. This table holds around 77,000 clones, roughly 74% found once. The sample in question was peripheral blood, obtained from a patient treated with radiotherapy plus ipilimumab. Receptors were obtained from a human donor with non-small cell lung cancer whose response to radiotherapy plus ipilimumab could not be evaluated.

The DNA of the CDR3 is TGTGCCAGCAGCTTCCTCGCGGGGAGCACTGAAGCTTTCTTT. Its translation is CASSFLAGSTEAFF. The J gene is TRBJ1-1, the V gene TRBV5-4; D is unclear. V lost 2 bases and J lost 4, with 12 bases in between. The CDR3 runs to 14 residues. Germline V gives CDR1 SGHNT, CDR2 YYREEE (reference sequence).

The gene calls are TRBV5-1 and TRBJ2-1; D call uncertain. The V end lost 3 bases, the J end lost 0 bases, and 16 bases lay between the germline ends. The germline CDR1 and CDR2 sequences are SGHRS and YFSETQ. This CDR3 has 17 amino acids. The CDR3: CASSSSAGPSSYNEQFF. In DNA, the CDR3 is TGCGCCAGCAGCTCTTCCGCTGGCCCTAGCTCCTACAATGAGCAGTTCTTC.

The chain joins TRBV27 to TRBJ1-1, with a possible D match to TRBD1 (5 bases). Germline lookup yields CDR1 MNHEY and CDR2 SMNVEV (reference sequence). CDR3 length: 14 residues. V was trimmed by 3 bases and J by 4 bases, leaving 12 bases between them. CDR3 sequence: CASSLRRASTEAFF. The CDR3 DNA follows: TGTGCCAGCAGTTTGCGCAGGGCGAGCACTGAAGCTTTCTTT.

This clone was counted between two and nine times. The genes are TRBV18 and TRBJ1-1; D is unclear. Germline-derived CDR1 and CDR2 are KGHSH and LQKENI. The CDR3 runs 12 residues. Trimming took off 3 bases at V and 11 bases at J, with 13 bases between the two ends. The CDR3 coding sequence is TGTGCCAGCTCACCCAGCAGTCCGAGGGCTTTCTTT. Translating gives CASSPSSPRAFF.

This chain uses TRBV18 with TRBJ2-7; 8 bases fit TRBD1. Looked up from germline, CDR1 is KGHSH and CDR2 is LQKENI. J was trimmed by 5 bases and V by 6 bases; bases with no gene match: 9. The CDR3 length is 14 residues. The CDR3 loop reads CASSPVTGVDEQYF. For the CDR3, the DNA is TGTGCCAGCTCGCCGGTGACAGGGGTGGACGAGCAGTACTTC. The variable domain in full, completed from reference TRBV18 and TRBJ2-7, reads NAGVMQNPRHLVRRRGQEARLRCSPMKGHSHVYWYRQLPEEGLKFMVYLQKENIIDESGMPKERFSAEFPKEGPSILRIQQVVRGDSAAYFCASSPVTGVDEQYFGPGTRLTVT.

The chain combines TRBV12-1 with TRBJ1-5; the DNA was not compared with TRBD1, the D call given in the table. TRBV12-1 is a pseudogene locus. The CDR3 sequence is 15 residues long. The CDR3 DNA reads as TGTGCCAGCAGCTTTCCAGTCCCCCAGGATCAGCCCCAGCATTTT. It specifies CASSFPVPQDQPQHF.

This clone appeared a few times. The CDR3 nucleotides are TGTGCCAGCAGCTTGAACTTTAATGAAAAACTGTTTTTT. Residues: CASSLNFNEKLFF. The chain uses TRBV5-4 and TRBJ1-4, with D hard to call. This CDR3 is 13 amino acids long. Trimming pared 1 base from V and 4 bases from J, leaving 5 bases between. Germline CDR1 SGHNT, CDR2 YYREEE (reference sequence).

The chain joins TRBV7-8 to TRBJ2-7; 10 nucleotides line up with TRBD2. CDR1 is SGHVS and CDR2 is FQNEAQ in the germline V gene. Unmatched junction bases numbered 10, after V lost 6 bases and J lost 5 bases. The CDR3 contains 15 residues. CDR3 sequence reads: CASRISGRAGDEQYF. The CDR3 region has the DNA TGTGCCAGCAGAATCAGCGGGAGGGCCGGCGACGAGCAGTACTTC.

The V call is TRBV4-2, the J call TRBJ1-1; 7 bases align to TRBD1. The length of the CDR3 is 14 residues. Per the germline V gene, CDR1 is LGHNA and CDR2 is YNFKEQ. V shed 4 bases and J 7 bases; nucleotides not matched to a gene: 9. CDR3: CASSPTTGAGEAFF. The CDR3 region has the DNA TGTGCCAGCAGCCCAACAACAGGGGCGGGTGAAGCTTTCTTT.

The chain uses TRBV18 and TRBJ2-2, with D possibly matching TRBD1 (5 bases). V was trimmed by 1 base and J by 4 bases, leaving 7 bases between them. CDR1 and CDR2 (germline): KGHSH, LQKENI. This CDR3 has 14 residues. The chain's CDR3 is CASSPRQGTGELFF. CDR3 bases: TGTGCCAGCTCACCACGGCAGGGCACCGGGGAGCTGTTTTTT.

This clone occurred a few times. The chain links TRBV6-6 to TRBJ1-6; D possibly corresponds to TRBD1 (6 bases). Trimming left V 6 bases short and J 5 bases short, with 14 bases between. Germline V gives CDR1 MNHNY, CDR2 SVGAGI (reference sequence). The CDR3 is 15 amino acids. DNA for the CDR3: TGTGCCAGCAGGCCACCAGGGGTTGATAATTCACCCCTCCACTTT. This encodes CASRPPGVDNSPLHF.

In this sample, this clone turned up once. V usage is TRBV18 and J usage is TRBJ2-6; TRBD1 agrees at 7 bases. CDR1 is KGHSH, CDR2 LQKENI, per germline. Trimming removed 3 bases from V and 1 base from J; junction bases left unmatched: 9. The length of the CDR3 is 18 residues. The CDR3 spells CASSPITGASSGANVLTF. The CDR3 nucleotides read TGTGCCAGCTCACCCATTACAGGGGCCTCTTCTGGGGCCAACGTCCTGACTTTC.

In the case of this clone: This likely comes from a read error, as the CDR3 has no conserved phenylalanine or tryptophan at its end. The chain recombines TRBV18 with TRBJ2-7, with a weak D call TRBD2 (6 bases). From germline, CDR1 is KGHSH and CDR2 LQKENI. The length of the CDR3 is 13 residues. Trimming took off 2 bases at V and 6 bases at J, with 11 bases between the two ends. CDR3: CASSPRDFPEQYL. The CDR3 DNA reads TGTGCCAGCTCACCAAGGGACTTCCCCGAGCAGTACCTC.

The V and J genes are TRBV4-1 and TRBJ2-2; TRBD2 might be the D (6 bases). With 0 bases removed from V and 4 bases from J, the gap between germline ends came to 12 bases. The CDR3 is made up of 16 amino acids. The V gene's germline CDR1 is MGHRA and CDR2 YSYEKL. CDR3 nucleotide sequence: TGCGCCAGCAGCCAAGATCCGGGGGTCGGCACCGGGGAGCTGTTTTTT. It encodes CASSQDPGVGTGELFF.

The chain uses TRBV11-3 and TRBJ2-2; possible D gene TRBD2, 6 bases. Per the germline V gene, CDR1 is SGHNT and CDR2 is YENEEA. V shed 1 base and J shed 6 bases, with 18 bases lying between them. The CDR3 covers 17 residues. CDR3 bases: TGTGCCAGCAGCTTAGCTCAACGACTAGGACCTTCCGGGGAGCTGTTTTTT. It translates to CASSLAQRLGPSGELFF.

This sequence joins TRBV10-3 and TRBJ1-2, with 8 bases matching TRBD1. This CDR3 has 17 amino acids. Trimming removed 0 bases from V and 4 bases from J; junction bases left unmatched: 10. The germline V gene encodes CDR1 ENHRY and CDR2 SYGVKD. The CDR3 nucleotides read TGTGCCATCAGTGAGTCGATGGCGGACAGGGACGTCTATGGCTACACCTTC. It yields the protein CAISESMADRDVYGYTF.

This clone was observed a handful of times. The DNA of the CDR3 is TGCGCCAGCAGCCCAGGACAGGGAGGAATGAACACTGAAGCTTTCTTT. This gives the protein CASSPGQGGMNTEAFF. The V gene is TRBV5-1, the J gene TRBJ1-1; TRBD1 matches at 8 bases. Looked up from germline, CDR1 is SGHRS and CDR2 is YFSETQ. The V and J ends lost 4 bases and 0 bases, in that order; junction bases with no gene match: 8. The CDR3 has 16 amino acids.

This clone was detected once. This CDR3 is CASSPSTAGGNEKLFF. The CDR3 DNA sequence: TGTGCCAGCTCACCGTCCACGGCAGGAGGCAATGAAAAACTGTTTTTT. The rearrangement links TRBV18 to TRBJ1-4, with D hard to call. There are 16 residues in the CDR3. CDR1 is KGHSH, CDR2 LQKENI, per germline. The V gene lost 3 bases and the J gene lost 5 bases, with 16 bases spanning the gap.

The chain employs TRBV18 and TRBJ2-2; 8 bases line up with TRBD1. V was clipped by 8 bases and J by 1 base; unmatched bases: 6. This CDR3 has 15 amino acids. The germline gives CDR1 KGHSH, CDR2 LQKENI. Written as DNA, the CDR3 is TGTGCCAGCACATCCGGGACAGGGAACACCGGGGAGCTGTTTTTT. Protein: CASTSGTGNTGELFF.

The rearrangement uses TRBV2 and TRBJ1-5, with a possible D match to TRBD1 (6 bases). The CDR3 runs 15 residues. CDR1 is SNHLY, CDR2 FYNNEI, per germline. With 5 bases removed from V and 0 bases from J, the gap between germline ends came to 11 bases. The CDR3 reads CASSYREYSNQPQHF. In DNA, the CDR3 is TGTGCCAGCAGTTACAGGGAATATAGCAATCAGCCCCAGCATTTT. Based on the CDR3 plus reference TRBV2 and TRBJ1-5, the full variable domain is EPEVTQTPSHQVTQMGQEVILRCVPISNHLYFYWYRQILGQKVEFLVSFYNNEISEKSEIFDDQFSVERPDGSNFTLKIRSTKLEDSAMYFCASSYREYSNQPQHFGDGTRLSIL.

The chain carries TRBV5-4 and TRBJ2-1; 7 bases match TRBD1. The germline V gene encodes CDR1 SGHNT and CDR2 YYREEE (reference sequence). The V and J ends lost 2 bases and 7 bases, in that order; junction bases with no gene match: 6. This CDR3 spans 14 amino acids. The CDR3 DNA sequence: TGTGCCAGCAGCTTATCGGACAGGTTGAATGAGCAGTTCTTC. It encodes CASSLSDRLNEQFF.

V and J are TRBV2 and TRBJ2-7; D is perhaps TRBD1 (6 bases). CDR1 SNHLY and CDR2 FYNNEI come from the germline V gene. The CDR3 spans 14 residues. V was pared by 7 bases and J by 2 bases, with 15 bases between. The CDR3 here is CASTERTATYEQYF. DNA for the CDR3: TGTGCCAGCACCGAGAGGACAGCAACCTACGAGCAGTACTTC.

This chain connects TRBV30 to TRBJ2-5, with D maybe TRBD2 (5 bases). This CDR3 is 14 amino acids long. V dropped 0 bases and J dropped 5 bases, with 13 bases sitting between them. The V gene's germline CDR1 is GTSNPN and CDR2 SVGIG (reference sequence). The chain's CDR3 is CAWSVPGVSETQYF. The CDR3 DNA follows: TGTGCCTGGAGTGTACCCGGGGTTTCGGAGACCCAGTACTTC.

This sequence joins TRBV7-6 and TRBJ2-7, with D possibly matching TRBD2 (5 bases). Germline CDR1 is SGHVS and CDR2 is FNYEAQ. The V gene lost 0 bases and the J gene lost 5 bases, with 11 bases spanning the gap. This CDR3 region has 14 residues. The CDR3 region has the DNA TGTGCCAGCAGCTTAGCGGGAGTCATGGACGAGCAGTACTTC. This gives the protein CASSLAGVMDEQYF.

The chain's CDR3 is CASSHPTGGLETQYF. The CDR3 DNA reads as TGTGCCAGCAGCCACCCGACAGGGGGCCTCGAGACCCAGTACTTC. The chain has TRBV4-2 and TRBJ2-5, with 10 bases matching TRBD1. This CDR3 has 15 residues. The germline gives CDR1 LGHNA, CDR2 YNFKEQ. The junction had 6 bases not matched to a gene; V was cut back by 3 bases and J by 5 bases.

The chain joins TRBV11-2 to TRBJ2-2; 10 nucleotides match TRBD2. From germline, CDR1 is SGHAT and CDR2 FQNNGV. This CDR3 is built from 17 residues. V was clipped by 4 bases and J by 4 bases; unmatched bases: 9. The CDR3 loop reads CASSSFLAGAGTGELFF. Here the CDR3 DNA reads TGTGCCAGCAGCTCGTTTCTAGCGGGAGCGGGCACCGGGGAGCTGTTTTTT.

This sequence joins TRBV13 and TRBJ1-2, with D unresolved. The CDR3 consists of 14 residues. With 0 bases removed from V and 9 bases from J, the gap between germline ends came to 14 bases. Germline values: CDR1 PRHDT, CDR2 FYEKMQ (reference sequence). CDR3 in amino acids: CASSLGRREDSYTF. CDR3 bases: TGTGCCAGCAGCTTAGGCCGGCGGGAGGATAGCTACACCTTC.